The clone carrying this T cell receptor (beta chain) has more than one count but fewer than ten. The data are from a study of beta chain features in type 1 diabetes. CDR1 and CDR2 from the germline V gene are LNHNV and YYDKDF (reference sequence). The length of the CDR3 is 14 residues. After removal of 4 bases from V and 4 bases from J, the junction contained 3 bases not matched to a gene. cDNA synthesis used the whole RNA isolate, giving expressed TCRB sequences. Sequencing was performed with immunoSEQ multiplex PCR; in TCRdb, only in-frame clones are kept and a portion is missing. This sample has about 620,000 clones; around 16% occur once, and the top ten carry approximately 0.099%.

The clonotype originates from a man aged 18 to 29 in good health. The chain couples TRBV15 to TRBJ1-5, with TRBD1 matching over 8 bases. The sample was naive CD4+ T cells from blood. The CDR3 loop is CATSNQGANQPQHF. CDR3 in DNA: TGTGCCACCAGCAATCAGGGGGCGAATCAGCCCCAGCATTTT.